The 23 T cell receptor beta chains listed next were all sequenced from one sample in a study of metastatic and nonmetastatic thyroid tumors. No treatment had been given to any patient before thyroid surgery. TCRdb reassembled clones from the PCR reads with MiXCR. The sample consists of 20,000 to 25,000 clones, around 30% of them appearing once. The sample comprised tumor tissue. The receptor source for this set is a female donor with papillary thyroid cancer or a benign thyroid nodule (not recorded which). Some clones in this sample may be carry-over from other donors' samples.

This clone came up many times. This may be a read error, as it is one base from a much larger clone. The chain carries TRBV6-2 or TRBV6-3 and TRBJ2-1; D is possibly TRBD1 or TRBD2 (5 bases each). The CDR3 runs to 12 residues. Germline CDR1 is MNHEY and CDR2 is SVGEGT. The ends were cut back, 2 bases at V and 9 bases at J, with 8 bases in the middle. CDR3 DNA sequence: TGTGCCAGCAGTTACCCGAGGGGTGAGCAGTTCTTC. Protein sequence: CASSYPRGEQFF.

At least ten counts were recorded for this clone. CDR3: CASSLEGLANQPQHF. As DNA, the CDR3 is TGCGCCAGCAGCTTGGAGGGACTAGCCAATCAGCCCCAGCATTTT. The V gene is TRBV5-1, the J gene TRBJ1-5, with a weak D call TRBD1 (5 bases). The CDR3 sequence is 15 residues long. Per the germline V gene, CDR1 is SGHRS and CDR2 is YFSETQ. V was pared by 0 bases and J by 3 bases, with 10 bases between. The complete variable domain, with remaining parts taken from reference TRBV5-1 and TRBJ1-5, reads KAGVTQTPRYLIKTRGQQVTLSCSPISGHRSVSWYQQTPGQGLQFLFEYFSETQRNKGNFPGRFSGRQFSNSRSEMNVSTLELGDSALYLCASSLEGLANQPQHFGDGTRLSIL.

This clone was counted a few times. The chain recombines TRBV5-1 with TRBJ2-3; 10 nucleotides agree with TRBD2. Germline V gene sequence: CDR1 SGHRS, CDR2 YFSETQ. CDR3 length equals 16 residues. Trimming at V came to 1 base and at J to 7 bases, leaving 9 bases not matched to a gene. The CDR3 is CASSLLSLAGVYTQYF. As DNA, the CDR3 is TGCGCCAGCAGCTTGTTGTCCCTAGCGGGGGTTTATACGCAGTATTTT.

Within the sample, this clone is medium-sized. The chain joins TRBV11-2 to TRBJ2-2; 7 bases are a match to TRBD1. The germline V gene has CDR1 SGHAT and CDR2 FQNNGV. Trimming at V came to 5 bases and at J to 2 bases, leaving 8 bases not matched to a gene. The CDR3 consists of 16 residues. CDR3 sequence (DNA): TGTGCCAGCAGCCGGCGAGGGACAGCTAACACCGGGGAGCTGTTTTTT. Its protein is CASSRRGTANTGELFF.

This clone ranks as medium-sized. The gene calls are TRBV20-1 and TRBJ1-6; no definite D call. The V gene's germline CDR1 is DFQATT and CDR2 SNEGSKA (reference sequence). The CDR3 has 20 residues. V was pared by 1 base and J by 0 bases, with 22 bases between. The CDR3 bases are TGCAGTGCTAGAGTCGTAAATAACCATCAATCGAGCTCCTATAATTCACCCCTCCACTTT. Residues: CSARVVNNHQSSSYNSPLHF.

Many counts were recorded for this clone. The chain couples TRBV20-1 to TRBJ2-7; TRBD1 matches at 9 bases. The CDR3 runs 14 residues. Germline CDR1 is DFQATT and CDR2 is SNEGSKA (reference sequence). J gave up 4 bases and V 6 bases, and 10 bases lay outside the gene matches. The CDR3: CSANHGTGRYEQYF. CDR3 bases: TGCAGTGCCAACCACGGGACAGGGAGGTACGAGCAGTACTTC.

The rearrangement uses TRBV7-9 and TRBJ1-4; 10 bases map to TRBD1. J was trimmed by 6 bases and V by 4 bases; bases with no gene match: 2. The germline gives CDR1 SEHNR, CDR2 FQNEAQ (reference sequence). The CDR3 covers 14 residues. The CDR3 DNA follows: TGTGCCAGCAGCTCGGGACAGGGGTATGAAAAACTGTTTTTT. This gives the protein CASSSGQGYEKLFF.

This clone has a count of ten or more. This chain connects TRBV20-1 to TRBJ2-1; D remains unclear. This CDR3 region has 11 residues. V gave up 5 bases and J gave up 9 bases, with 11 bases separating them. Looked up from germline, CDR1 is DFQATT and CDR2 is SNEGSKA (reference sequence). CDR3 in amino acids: CSALSGLEQFF. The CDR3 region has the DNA TGCAGTGCTCTGTCCGGGCTTGAGCAGTTCTTC.

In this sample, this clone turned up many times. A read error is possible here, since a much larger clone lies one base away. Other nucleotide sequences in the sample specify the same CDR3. CDR3: CASSLIGGPTDTQYF. The DNA of the CDR3 is TGTGCCAGCAGCTTAATTGGGGGGCCCACAGATACGCAGTATTTT. This chain joins TRBV7-3 and TRBJ2-3, with D perhaps matching TRBD1 or TRBD2 (6 bases each). Germline CDR1 is SGHTA and CDR2 is FQGTGA. The CDR3 contains 15 residues. Between the trimmed V and J ends, which lost 1 base and 2 bases, there was a span of 10 bases. Looking up the rest from reference TRBV7-3 and TRBJ2-3 gives the full variable domain: GAGVSQTPSNKVTEKGKYVELRCDPISGHTALYWYRQSLGQGPEFLIYFQGTGAADDSGLPNDRFFAVRPEGSVSTLKIQRTERGDSAVYLCASSLIGGPTDTQYFGPGTRLTVL.

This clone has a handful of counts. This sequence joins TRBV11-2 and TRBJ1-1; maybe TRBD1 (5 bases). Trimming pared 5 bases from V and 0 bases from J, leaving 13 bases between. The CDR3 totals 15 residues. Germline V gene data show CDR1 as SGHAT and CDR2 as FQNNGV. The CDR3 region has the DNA TGTGCCAGCAGCAGTATTACAGGATTGAACACTGAAGCTTTCTTT. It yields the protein CASSSITGLNTEAFF. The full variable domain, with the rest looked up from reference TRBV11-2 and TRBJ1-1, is EAGVAQSPRYKIIEKRQSVAFWCNPISGHATLYWYQQILGQGPKLLIQFQNNGVVDDSQLPKDRFSAERLKGVDSTLKIQPAKLEDSAVYLCASSSITGLNTEAFFGQGTRLTVV.

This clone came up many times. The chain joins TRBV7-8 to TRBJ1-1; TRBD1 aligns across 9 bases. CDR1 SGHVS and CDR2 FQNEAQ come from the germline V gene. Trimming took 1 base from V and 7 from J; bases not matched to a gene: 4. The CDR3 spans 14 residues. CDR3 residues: CASSLGETGGEAFF. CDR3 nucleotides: TGTGCCAGCAGCTTAGGAGAGACAGGGGGTGAAGCTTTCTTT.

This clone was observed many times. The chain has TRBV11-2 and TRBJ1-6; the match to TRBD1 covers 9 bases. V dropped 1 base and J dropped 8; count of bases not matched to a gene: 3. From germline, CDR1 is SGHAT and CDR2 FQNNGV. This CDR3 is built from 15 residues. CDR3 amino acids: CASSLAWTGDSPLHF. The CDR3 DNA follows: TGTGCCAGCAGCTTAGCTTGGACAGGGGATTCACCCCTCCACTTT. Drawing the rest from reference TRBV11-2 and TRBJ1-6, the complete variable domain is EAGVAQSPRYKIIEKRQSVAFWCNPISGHATLYWYQQILGQGPKLLIQFQNNGVVDDSQLPKDRFSAERLKGVDSTLKIQPAKLEDSAVYLCASSLAWTGDSPLHFGNGTRLTVT.

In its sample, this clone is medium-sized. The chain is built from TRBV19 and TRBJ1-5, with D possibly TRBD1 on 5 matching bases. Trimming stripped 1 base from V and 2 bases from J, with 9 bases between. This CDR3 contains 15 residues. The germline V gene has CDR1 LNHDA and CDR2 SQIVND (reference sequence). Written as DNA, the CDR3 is TGTGCCAGTAGTATAGCCCCGACAGGCAATCAGCCCCAGCATTTT. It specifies CASSIAPTGNQPQHF.

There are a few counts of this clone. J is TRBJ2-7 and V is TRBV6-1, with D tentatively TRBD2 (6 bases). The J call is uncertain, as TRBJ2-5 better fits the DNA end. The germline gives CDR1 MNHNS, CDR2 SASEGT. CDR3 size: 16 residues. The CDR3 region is CASSDFPQGLRETQYF. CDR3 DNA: TGTGCCAGCAGTGACTTCCCTCAGGGACTGAGAGAGACCCAGTACTTC.

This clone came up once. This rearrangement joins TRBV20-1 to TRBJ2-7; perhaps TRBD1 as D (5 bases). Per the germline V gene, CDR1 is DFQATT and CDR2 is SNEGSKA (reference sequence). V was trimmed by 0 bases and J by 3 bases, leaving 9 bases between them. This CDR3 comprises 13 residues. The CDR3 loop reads CSARETQGYEQYF. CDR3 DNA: TGCAGTGCTAGAGAAACGCAGGGCTACGAGCAGTACTTC.

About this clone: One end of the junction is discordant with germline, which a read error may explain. CDR3 sequence: CVSSQGEVTGGPYNSPLHF. The DNA of the CDR3 is TGTGTCAGCAGCCAAGGAGAAGTAACAGGGGGACCTTATAATTCACCCCTCCACTTT. The chain employs TRBV3-1 and TRBJ1-6; the match to TRBD1 covers 8 bases. Per germline, CDR1 LGHDT and CDR2 YNNKEL (reference sequence). The CDR3 runs 19 residues.

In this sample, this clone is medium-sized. CDR3 sequence reads: CASSLLLSVYGYTF. The CDR3 bases are TGTGCCAGCAGTTTGTTGCTATCGGTCTATGGCTACACCTTC. V usage is TRBV6-1 and J usage is TRBJ1-2, with no clear D. Germline assignment: CDR1 MNHNS and CDR2 SASEGT. The CDR3 length is 14 residues. Trimming removed 5 bases from V and 4 bases from J, with 14 bases in between.

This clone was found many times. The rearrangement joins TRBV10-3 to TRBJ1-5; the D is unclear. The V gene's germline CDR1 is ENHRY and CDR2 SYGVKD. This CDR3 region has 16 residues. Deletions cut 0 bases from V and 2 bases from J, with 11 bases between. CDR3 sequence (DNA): TGTGCCATCAGTGAGTCAGGGAATTCGGGCAATCAGCCCCAGCATTTT. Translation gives CAISESGNSGNQPQHF.

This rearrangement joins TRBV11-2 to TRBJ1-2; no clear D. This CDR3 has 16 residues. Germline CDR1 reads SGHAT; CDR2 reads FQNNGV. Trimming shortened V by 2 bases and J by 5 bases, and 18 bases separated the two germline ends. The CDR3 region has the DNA TGTGCCAGCAGCTTACAGAGTCAACCGACACCTTATGGCTACACCTTC. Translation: CASSLQSQPTPYGYTF.

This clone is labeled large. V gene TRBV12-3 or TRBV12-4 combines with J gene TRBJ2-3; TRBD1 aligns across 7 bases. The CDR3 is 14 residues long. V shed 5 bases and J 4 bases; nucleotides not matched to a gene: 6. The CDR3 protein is CASSTSGTADTQYF. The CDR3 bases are TGTGCCAGCAGTACCTCCGGGACAGCAGATACGCAGTATTTT.

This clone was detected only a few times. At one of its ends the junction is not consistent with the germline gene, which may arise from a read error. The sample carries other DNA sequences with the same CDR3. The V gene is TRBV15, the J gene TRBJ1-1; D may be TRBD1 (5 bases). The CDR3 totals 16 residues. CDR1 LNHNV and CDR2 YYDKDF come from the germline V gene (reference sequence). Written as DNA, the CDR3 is TGTGCCACCAGCAGAGGGTCGGGACCCATGAACACCGAAGCTTTCTTT. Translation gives CATSRGSGPMNTEAFF.

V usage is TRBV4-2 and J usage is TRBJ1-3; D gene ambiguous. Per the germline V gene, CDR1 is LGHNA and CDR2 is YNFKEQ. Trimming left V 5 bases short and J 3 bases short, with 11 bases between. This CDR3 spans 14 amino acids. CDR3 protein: CASSFEMVGNTIYF. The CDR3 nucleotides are TGTGCCAGCAGCTTTGAGATGGTTGGAAACACCATATATTTT.

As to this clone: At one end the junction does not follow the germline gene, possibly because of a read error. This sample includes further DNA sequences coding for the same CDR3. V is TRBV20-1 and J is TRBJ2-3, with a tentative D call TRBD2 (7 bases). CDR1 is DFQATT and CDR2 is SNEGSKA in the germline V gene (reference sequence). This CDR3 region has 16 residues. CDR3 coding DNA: TGCAGTGCTGATAGTGGGGGGGCCCCTAGCACAGATACGCAGTACTTT. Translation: CSADSGGAPSTDTQYF.